Frequency places the clone carrying this T cell receptor (beta chain) as medium-sized. Its antigen remains unidentified. This specimen belongs to a study of human CD8 memory T cell subsets. The PBMC were taken from buffy coats (from healthy donors). Enrichment for total CD8+ T cells was performed by negative magnetic separation. TCR beta was sequenced from UMI-tagged 5' RACE libraries. For each CDR3 protein, TCRdb gives one entry from its re-call of the 5' RACE reads, without DNA. In all, the sample yields roughly 3,000 distinct CDR3 sequences. Notes on the study in general: Higher diversity in stem-like memory T cells than in precursor exhausted T cells was suggested by Chao1 estimates. In contrast to effector memory cells, stem-like memory and precursor exhausted T cells had similarly high diversity.

The sample was CD8+ T cells from PBMCs. The TCR sequence derives from a human donor in good health.

This chain's CDR3 is CSARAGAGDTQYF. The chain combines TRBV20-1 with TRBJ2-3; no DNA is available, so the TRBD2 call from TCRdb remains unchecked. CDR1 is DFQATT, CDR2 SNEGSKA, per germline (reference sequence). The CDR3 extends over 13 amino acids.